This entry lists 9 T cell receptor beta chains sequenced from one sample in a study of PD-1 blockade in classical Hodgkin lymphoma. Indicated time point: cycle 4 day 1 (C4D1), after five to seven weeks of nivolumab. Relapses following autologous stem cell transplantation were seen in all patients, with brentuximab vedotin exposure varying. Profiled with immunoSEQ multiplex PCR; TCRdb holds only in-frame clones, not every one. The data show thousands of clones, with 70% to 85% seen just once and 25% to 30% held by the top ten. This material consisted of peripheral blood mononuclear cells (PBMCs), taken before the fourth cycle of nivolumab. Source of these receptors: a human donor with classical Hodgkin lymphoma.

The CDR3 nucleotides are TGTGCCAGCATTACTGCGGGGAGGGGTTCCTACAATGAGCAGTTCTTC. Translation: CASITAGRGSYNEQFF. The V and J genes are TRBV28 and TRBJ2-1; 7 bases map to TRBD2. V lost 7 bases and J lost 1; bases outside the gene matches: 10. The germline V gene encodes CDR1 MDHEN and CDR2 SYDVKM. The CDR3 is 16 residues long.

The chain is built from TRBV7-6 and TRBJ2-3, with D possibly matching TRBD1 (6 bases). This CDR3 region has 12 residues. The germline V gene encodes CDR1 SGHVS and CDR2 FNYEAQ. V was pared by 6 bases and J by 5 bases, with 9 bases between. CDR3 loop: CASSWTVDTQYF. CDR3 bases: TGTGCCAGCAGTTGGACAGTAGATACGCAGTATTTT.

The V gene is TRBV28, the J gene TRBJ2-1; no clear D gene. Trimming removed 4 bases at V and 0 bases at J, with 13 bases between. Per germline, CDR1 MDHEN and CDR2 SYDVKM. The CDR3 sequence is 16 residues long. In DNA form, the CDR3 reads TGTGCCAGCAGTTATCCCCTCCGGAACTCCTACAATGAGCAGTTCTTC. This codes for CASSYPLRNSYNEQFF.

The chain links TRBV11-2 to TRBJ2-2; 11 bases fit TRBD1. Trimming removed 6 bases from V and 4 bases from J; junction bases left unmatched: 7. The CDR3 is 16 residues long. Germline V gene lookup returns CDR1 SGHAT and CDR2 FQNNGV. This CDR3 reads CASRTWGTGGTGELFF. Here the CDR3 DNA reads TGTGCCAGCAGGACTTGGGGGACAGGGGGCACCGGGGAGCTGTTTTTT.

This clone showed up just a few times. The CDR3 sequence is CASSYRAVTNTEAFF. In nucleotides, the CDR3 is TGTGCCAGCAGTTACAGGGCGGTTACGAACACTGAAGCTTTCTTT. The chain joins TRBV6-6 to TRBJ1-1; no clear D. V lost 2 bases to trimming and J lost 1 base, with 11 bases between them. This CDR3 is built from 15 residues. CDR1 and CDR2 from the germline V gene are MNHNY and SVGAGI (reference sequence).

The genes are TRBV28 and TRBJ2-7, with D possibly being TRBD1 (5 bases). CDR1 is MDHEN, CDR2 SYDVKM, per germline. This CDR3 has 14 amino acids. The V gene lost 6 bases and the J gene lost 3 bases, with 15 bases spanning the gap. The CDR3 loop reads CASSNTGYSYEQYF. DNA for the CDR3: TGTGCCAGCAGCAACACAGGTTATAGCTACGAGCAGTACTTC.

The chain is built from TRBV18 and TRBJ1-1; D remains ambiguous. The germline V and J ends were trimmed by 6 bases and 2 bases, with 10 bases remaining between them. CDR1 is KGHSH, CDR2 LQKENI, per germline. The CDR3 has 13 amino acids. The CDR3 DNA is TGTGCCAGCTCCCGACAAGCAAACACTGAAGCTTTCTTT. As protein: CASSRQANTEAFF.

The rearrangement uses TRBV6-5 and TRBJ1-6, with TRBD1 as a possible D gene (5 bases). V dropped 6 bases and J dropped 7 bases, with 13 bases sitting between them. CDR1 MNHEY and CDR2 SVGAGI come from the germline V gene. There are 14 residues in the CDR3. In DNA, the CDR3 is TGTGCCAGCAGGAACCTAGGGGAAAATTCACCCCTCCACTTT. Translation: CASRNLGENSPLHF.

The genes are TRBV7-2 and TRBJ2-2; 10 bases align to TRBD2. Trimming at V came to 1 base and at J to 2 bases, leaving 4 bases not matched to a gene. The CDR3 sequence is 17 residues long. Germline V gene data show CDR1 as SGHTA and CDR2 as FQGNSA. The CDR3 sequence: CASSLVAGGVNTGELFF. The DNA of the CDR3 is TGTGCCAGCAGCTTAGTAGCGGGGGGAGTTAACACCGGGGAGCTGTTTTTT.